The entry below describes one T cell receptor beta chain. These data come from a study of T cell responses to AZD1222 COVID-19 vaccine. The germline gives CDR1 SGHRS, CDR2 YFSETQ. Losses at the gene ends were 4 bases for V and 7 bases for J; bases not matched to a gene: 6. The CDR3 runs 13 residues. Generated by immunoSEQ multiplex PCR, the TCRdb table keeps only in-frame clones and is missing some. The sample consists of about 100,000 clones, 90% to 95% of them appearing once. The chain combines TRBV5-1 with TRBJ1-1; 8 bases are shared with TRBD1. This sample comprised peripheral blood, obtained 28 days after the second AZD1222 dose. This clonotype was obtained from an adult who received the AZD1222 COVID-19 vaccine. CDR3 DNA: TGCGCCAGCAGCCCGGAGACAGGGGTTGAAGCTTTCTTT. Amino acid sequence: CASSPETGVEAFF.